The 26 T cell receptor beta chains listed next were all sequenced from one sample in a study of OX40 agonist ivuxolimab in advanced cancers. The protocol was immunoSEQ multiplex PCR, while the TCRdb copy is restricted to in-frame clones and leaves out a portion. The table lists about 82,000 clones, 92% of them singletons. The sequencing used CD4+ or CD8+ T cells sorted from blood, collected in a trial of the OX40 agonist ivuxolimab. These receptors were collected from an adult with an advanced solid tumor such as melanoma, head and neck, liver or kidney cancer.

J is TRBJ1-6 and V is TRBV19; 9 positions match TRBD1. With 5 bases clipped from V and 7 bases from J, the junction kept 3 bases outside the gene matches. The germline CDR1 and CDR2 sequences are LNHDA and SQIVND (reference sequence). This CDR3 region has 14 residues. CDR3 amino acids: CASSPTGGNSPLHF. As DNA, the CDR3 is TGTGCCAGTAGTCCGACAGGGGGAAATTCACCCCTCCACTTT.

The chain has TRBV19 and TRBJ1-1; 8 nucleotides line up with TRBD1. The V and J ends lost 3 bases and 4 bases, in that order; junction bases with no gene match: 7. CDR1 is LNHDA and CDR2 is SQIVND in the germline V gene (reference sequence). CDR3 length: 15 residues. This chain's CDR3 is CASSISQGAITEAFF. The CDR3 bases are TGTGCCAGTAGTATCTCCCAGGGGGCGATCACTGAAGCTTTCTTT.

The chain links TRBV2 to TRBJ2-5, with 8 bases fitting TRBD1. Germline V gene data show CDR1 as SNHLY and CDR2 as FYNNEI. V was pared by 8 bases and J by 5 bases, with 4 bases of the junction left unmatched. The CDR3 is made up of 12 amino acids. The DNA of the CDR3 is TGTGCCAGCGTGACAGGGGAGGAGACCCAGTACTTC. This encodes CASVTGEETQYF.

This chain joins TRBV27 and TRBJ2-7; no firm D call. V was pared by 2 bases and J by 7 bases, with 12 bases between. The CDR3 is made up of 13 amino acids. The germline V gene has CDR1 MNHEY and CDR2 SMNVEV (reference sequence). CDR3 region: CASSLPRVREQYF. The CDR3 coding sequence is TGTGCCAGCAGTTTACCAAGGGTACGGGAGCAGTACTTC.

J is TRBJ2-1 and V is TRBV6-5; weak D call: TRBD2 (7 bases). V was clipped by 3 bases and J by 6 bases, with 15 bases between them. Per the germline V gene, CDR1 is MNHEY and CDR2 is SVGAGI. This CDR3 spans 15 amino acids. CDR3 sequence: CASSYMGGGRNEQFF. CDR3 bases: TGTGCCAGCAGTTATATGGGGGGGGGCCGCAATGAGCAGTTCTTC.

In nucleotides, the CDR3 is TGTGCCAGCAGCTTAATCCGAGGGCTGAACACTGAAGCTTTCTTT. It specifies CASSLIRGLNTEAFF. The genes are TRBV7-9 and TRBJ1-1, with unresolved D. The CDR3 sequence is 15 residues long. CDR1 SEHNR and CDR2 FQNEAQ come from the germline V gene (reference sequence). The V end was cut by 2 bases, the J end by 0 bases, with 10 bases between.

This chain connects TRBV4-1 to TRBJ2-5; TRBD2 matches 11 bases. There are 15 residues in the CDR3. V gave up 1 base and J gave up 7 bases; unmatched junction bases: 5. The germline V gene has CDR1 MGHRA and CDR2 YSYEKL. The CDR3 bases are TGCGCCAGCAGCCAAGGGACTAGCGGGCCAGGGACCCAGTACTTC. It encodes CASSQGTSGPGTQYF.

This rearrangement joins TRBV19 to TRBJ2-1; D uncertain. Trimming stripped 4 bases from V and 6 bases from J, with 7 bases between. The CDR3 spans 12 residues. Germline V gene sequence: CDR1 LNHDA, CDR2 SQIVND (reference sequence). The CDR3 sequence is CASSTPGNEQFF. CDR3 sequence (DNA): TGTGCCAGTAGTACCCCAGGCAATGAGCAGTTCTTC. Looking up the rest from reference TRBV19 and TRBJ2-1 gives the full variable domain: DGGITQSPKYLFRKEGQNVTLSCEQNLNHDAMYWYRQDPGQGLRLIYYSQIVNDFQKGDIAEGYSVSREKKESFPLTVTSAQKNPTAFYLCASSTPGNEQFFGPGTRLTVL.

The J gene is TRBJ1-1, the V gene TRBV7-2; D is possibly TRBD1 (5 bases). The CDR3 length is 13 residues. Trimming stripped 5 bases from V and 6 bases from J, with 13 bases between. CDR1 and CDR2 (germline): SGHTA, FQGNSA. CDR3 nucleotides: TGTGCCAGCAGCCCTGGGGCAGGCCCTGAAGCTTTCTTT. This sequence encodes CASSPGAGPEAFF.

This chain connects TRBV29-1 to TRBJ2-1; no reliable D call. This CDR3 is built from 17 residues. Germline V CDR1 and CDR2: SQVTM, ANQGSEA. Trimming left V 1 base short and J 2 bases short, with 18 bases between. In DNA, the CDR3 is TGCAGCGTTGAAGGGGCTCCTACCCTAGGCCCCTACAATGAGCAGTTCTTC. This codes for CSVEGAPTLGPYNEQFF.

This clone came up once. CDR3 DNA: TGCGCCAGCAGTCACCTCCCGGACAATGAGCAGTTCTTC. Protein sequence: CASSHLPDNEQFF. The J gene is TRBJ2-1, the V gene TRBV5-1; no clear D gene. The CDR3 totals 13 residues. V shed 5 bases and J shed 5 bases, with 11 bases lying between them. Per germline, CDR1 SGHRS and CDR2 YFSETQ. The whole variable domain, remainder taken from reference TRBV5-1 and TRBJ2-1, is KAGVTQTPRYLIKTRGQQVTLSCSPISGHRSVSWYQQTPGQGLQFLFEYFSETQRNKGNFPGRFSGRQFSNSRSEMNVSTLELGDSALYLCASSHLPDNEQFFGPGTRLTVL.

This rearrangement joins TRBV30 to TRBJ2-2, with D possibly TRBD1 on 5 matching bases. V lost 2 bases and J 2 bases, leaving 6 bases between the germline ends. The CDR3 sequence is 13 residues long. CDR1 and CDR2 from the germline V gene are GTSNPN and SVGIG (reference sequence). The CDR3, as DNA: TGTGCCTGGAGTACAGGCAACACCGGGGAGCTGTTTTTT. As protein: CAWSTGNTGELFF.

This chain's CDR3 is CASRSRERLNTEAFF. The DNA for the CDR3 is TGTGCCAGCAGGAGTCGGGAACGGTTGAACACTGAAGCTTTCTTT. The chain is built from TRBV6-5 and TRBJ1-1; D is uncertain. Germline CDR1 reads MNHEY; CDR2 reads SVGAGI. The CDR3 is made up of 15 amino acids. V lost 6 bases and J 0 bases, leaving 14 bases between the germline ends.

The chain uses TRBV9 and TRBJ2-1; 7 positions agree with TRBD1. CDR1 is SGDLS and CDR2 is YYNGEE in the germline V gene. V lost 4 bases to trimming and J lost 2 bases; unmatched junction nucleotides: 12. The CDR3 has 17 residues. CDR3 DNA: TGTGCCAGCAGCCAAGACAGGGAACTCCGCACCTACAATGAGCAGTTCTTC. This translates into CASSQDRELRTYNEQFF.

The CDR3 DNA reads as TGTGCCAGCAGCCTCGCCGGACTAGCTTCCTACGAGCAGTACTTC. It translates to CASSLAGLASYEQYF. The gene calls are TRBV27 and TRBJ2-7, with TRBD2 matching over 8 bases. V lost 6 bases to trimming and J lost 1 base; unmatched junction nucleotides: 8. Germline V gives CDR1 MNHEY, CDR2 SMNVEV (reference sequence). The CDR3 has 15 residues.

This chain uses TRBV9 with TRBJ2-1; D uncertain. Trimming pared 0 bases from V and 0 bases from J, leaving 7 bases between. The CDR3 contains 15 residues. Germline CDR1 is SGDLS and CDR2 is YYNGEE. CDR3 region: CASSVDGLSYNEQFF. In DNA, the CDR3 is TGTGCCAGCAGCGTAGACGGCCTCTCCTACAATGAGCAGTTCTTC.

The genes are TRBV6-1 and TRBJ2-1, with D unclear. Trimming shortened V by 1 base and J by 3 bases, and 10 bases separated the two germline ends. The CDR3 is 15 residues long. Germline V gives CDR1 MNHNS, CDR2 SASEGT. The CDR3 here is CASSEGGWGYNEQFF. The CDR3 DNA reads as TGTGCCAGCAGTGAAGGGGGTTGGGGCTACAATGAGCAGTTCTTC.

The CDR3 sequence is CASSGTDPRYGYTF. The CDR3 DNA sequence: TGCGCCAGCAGTGGGACAGATCCACGCTATGGCTACACCTTC. The chain joins TRBV10-2 to TRBJ1-2, with D possibly TRBD1 on 6 matching bases. Germline V gives CDR1 WSHSY, CDR2 SAAADI. The V end was cut by 4 bases, the J end by 4 bases, with 13 bases between. This CDR3 contains 14 residues.

The chain is built from TRBV4-2 and TRBJ1-2; no clear D. The CDR3 is 15 residues long. Germline V gene lookup returns CDR1 LGHNA and CDR2 YNFKEQ. V lost 0 bases, J lost 5 bases, and 13 bases lay in between. DNA of the CDR3: TGTGCCAGCAGCCAAGAGGGCAACACCCCGTATGGCTACACCTTC. Translated, it gives CASSQEGNTPYGYTF.

This chain connects TRBV13 to TRBJ1-2; 8 nucleotides agree with TRBD1. The ends lost 5 bases at V and 5 bases at J; junction bases unmatched: 16. The germline gives CDR1 PRHDT, CDR2 FYEKMQ (reference sequence). CDR3 length: 17 residues. CDR3 protein: CASSNDRGTAQLYGYTF. DNA of the CDR3: TGTGCCAGCAGCAACGACAGGGGTACGGCTCAACTATATGGCTACACCTTC.

This chain connects TRBV6-5 to TRBJ1-2, with D perhaps matching TRBD1 (5 bases). Germline V gene sequence: CDR1 MNHEY, CDR2 SVGAGI. This CDR3 has 15 residues. Trimming pared 2 bases from V and 4 bases from J, leaving 14 bases between. The CDR3 DNA follows: TGTGCCAGCAGTTACACCCAGGGATCCCTCTATGGCTACACCTTC. Amino acids: CASSYTQGSLYGYTF.

By share of the sample, this clone is medium-sized. The chain carries TRBV19 and TRBJ1-6; D is perhaps TRBD1 (6 bases). This CDR3 has 14 amino acids. V was trimmed by 3 bases and J by 6 bases, leaving 9 bases between them. From germline, CDR1 is LNHDA and CDR2 SQIVND (reference sequence). The CDR3 nucleotides read TGTGCCAGTAGTATTGGGGGCCCTAATTCACCCCTCCACTTT. This encodes CASSIGGPNSPLHF.

The chain has TRBV6-5 and TRBJ1-5, with D maybe TRBD1 (5 bases). Germline values: CDR1 MNHEY, CDR2 SVGAGI. Trimming removed 0 bases at V and 1 base at J, with 7 bases between. The CDR3 runs to 15 residues. CDR3 residues: CASSYSGGSNQPQHF. DNA of the CDR3: TGTGCCAGCAGTTACTCGGGGGGAAGCAATCAGCCCCAGCATTTT.

V usage is TRBV5-6 and J usage is TRBJ1-1, with unresolved D. The germline gives CDR1 SGHDT, CDR2 YYEEEE. The V end lost 4 bases, the J end lost 0 bases, and 16 bases lay between the germline ends. This CDR3 has 16 amino acids. In DNA form, the CDR3 reads TGTGCCAGCAGCCTCGACGGGAACGATCTGAACACTGAAGCTTTCTTT. Protein: CASSLDGNDLNTEAFF.

This chain uses TRBV7-8 with TRBJ2-2; D gene ambiguous. Germline CDR1 is SGHVS and CDR2 is FQNEAQ. V dropped 2 bases and J dropped 6 bases, with 10 bases sitting between them. CDR3 size: 14 residues. The chain's CDR3 is CASSLFGGAGELFF. The CDR3 nucleotides read TGTGCCAGCAGCTTATTTGGCGGTGCCGGGGAGCTGTTTTTT.

The V gene is TRBV11-2, the J gene TRBJ1-3, with D possibly being TRBD1 (5 bases). From germline, CDR1 is SGHAT and CDR2 FQNNGV. Trimming took off 5 bases at V and 0 bases at J, with 11 bases between the two ends. The CDR3 consists of 15 residues. The CDR3, as DNA: TGTGCCAGCAGCCATCTGAGGGGCTCTGGAAACACCATATATTTT. Translated: CASSHLRGSGNTIYF.